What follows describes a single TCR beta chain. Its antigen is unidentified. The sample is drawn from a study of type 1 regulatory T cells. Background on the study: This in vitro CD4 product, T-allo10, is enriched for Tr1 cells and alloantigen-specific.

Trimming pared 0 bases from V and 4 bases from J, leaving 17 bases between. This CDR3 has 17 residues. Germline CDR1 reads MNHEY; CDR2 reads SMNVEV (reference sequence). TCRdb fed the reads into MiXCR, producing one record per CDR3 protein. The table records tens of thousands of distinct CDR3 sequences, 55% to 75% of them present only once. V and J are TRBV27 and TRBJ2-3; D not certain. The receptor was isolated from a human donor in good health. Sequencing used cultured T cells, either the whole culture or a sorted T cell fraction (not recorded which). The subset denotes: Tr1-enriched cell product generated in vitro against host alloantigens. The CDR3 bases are TGTGCCAGCAGTTTATCGTCGGACCCCGCAGCTCCAGATACGCAGTATTTT. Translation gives CASSLSSDPAAPDTQYF.